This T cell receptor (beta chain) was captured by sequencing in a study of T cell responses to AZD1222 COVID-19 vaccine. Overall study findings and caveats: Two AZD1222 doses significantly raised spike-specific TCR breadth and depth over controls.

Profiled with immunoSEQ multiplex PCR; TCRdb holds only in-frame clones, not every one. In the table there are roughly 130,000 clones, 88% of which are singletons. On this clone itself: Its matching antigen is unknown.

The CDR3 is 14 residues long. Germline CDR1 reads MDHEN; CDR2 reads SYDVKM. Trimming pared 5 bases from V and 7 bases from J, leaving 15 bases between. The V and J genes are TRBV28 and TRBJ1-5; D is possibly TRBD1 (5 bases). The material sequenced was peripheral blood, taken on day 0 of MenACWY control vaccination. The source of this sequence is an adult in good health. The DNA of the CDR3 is TGTGCCAGCAGTCCAAAGGTCGGGGGGCAGCCCCAGCATTTT. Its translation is CASSPKVGGQPQHF.